These 9 T cell receptor beta chains were sequenced from one sample in a study of T cells after yellow fever vaccination. TCRdb redid the calling of the 5' RACE reads with MiXCR, one entry per CDR3 protein. The repertoire holds a few hundred thousand distinct CDR3 sequences, with 2.5% to 3.5% as singletons. Specimen: CD4+ T cells sorted from PBMCs, collected 10 days after the yellow fever booster vaccination. These receptors were taken from a man aged 18 to 30 who received the YFV17D yellow fever vaccine.

In this sample, this clonotype turned up many times. The genes are TRBV5-1 and TRBJ2-5, with D perhaps matching TRBD2 (5 bases). This CDR3 has 14 amino acids. The V end lost 3 bases, the J end lost 4 bases, and 13 bases lay between the germline ends. Germline V lookup: CDR1 SGHRS, CDR2 YFSETQ. The CDR3 sequence is CASSYGPEGETQYF. In DNA, the CDR3 is TGCGCCAGCAGCTATGGGCCTGAGGGAGAGACCCAGTACTTC.

Ten or more counts support this clonotype. The chain combines TRBV5-1 with TRBJ2-3; D remains ambiguous. Germline values: CDR1 SGHRS, CDR2 YFSETQ. V was pared by 0 bases and J by 2 bases, with 7 bases between. This CDR3 has 14 residues. CDR3 amino acids: CASSLGALTDTQYF. The CDR3 DNA sequence: TGCGCCAGCAGCTTGGGAGCCCTCACAGATACGCAGTATTTT.

V is TRBV9 and J is TRBJ1-6; D not certain. Germline V gene data show CDR1 as SGDLS and CDR2 as YYNGEE. V gave up 0 bases and J gave up 7 bases, with 8 bases separating them. This CDR3 has 14 amino acids. The CDR3 is CASSVEATNSPLHF. CDR3 bases: TGTGCCAGCAGCGTAGAGGCTACAAATTCACCCCTCCACTTT.

This clonotype showed up many times. This rearrangement joins TRBV20-1 to TRBJ2-3; D is perhaps TRBD2 (5 bases). Germline CDR1 and CDR2: DFQATT and SNEGSKA (reference sequence). The CDR3 is 14 residues long. The V gene lost 1 base and the J gene lost 2 bases, with 10 bases spanning the gap. The CDR3 DNA reads TGCAGTGCTAGAGGGCAGCGGCTCACAGATACGCAGTATTTT. It encodes CSARGQRLTDTQYF.

This clonotype was recorded many times. The gene calls are TRBV7-2 and TRBJ2-7; D uncertain. This CDR3 is 14 amino acids long. V was shortened by 2 bases and J by 0 bases, with 8 bases between the two germline ends. CDR1 and CDR2 (germline): SGHTA, FQGNSA. CDR3 residues: CASSLWTHSYEQYF. CDR3 nucleotides: TGTGCCAGCAGCTTATGGACCCACTCCTACGAGCAGTACTTC.

This clonotype was seen more than once but under ten times. This sequence joins TRBV30 and TRBJ1-6; D is unclear. The germline V gene has CDR1 GTSNPN and CDR2 SVGIG (reference sequence). The CDR3 contains 13 residues. Trimming stripped 8 bases from V and 9 bases from J, with 17 bases between. The chain's CDR3 is CALMTSTISPLHF. CDR3 DNA: TGTGCCCTTATGACAAGTACGATTTCACCCCTCCACTTT.

This clonotype was observed at least ten times. The chain joins TRBV6-5 to TRBJ1-2; a weak D match, TRBD1 (5 bases). This CDR3 is built from 14 residues. Per the germline V gene, CDR1 is MNHEY and CDR2 is SVGAGI. V lost 0 bases to trimming and J lost 4 bases, with 9 bases between them. The CDR3 DNA reads as TGTGCCAGCAGTTACTCCGGGGCAGTCTATGGCTACACCTTC. Translated: CASSYSGAVYGYTF.

This clonotype was counted at least ten times. J is TRBJ1-4 and V is TRBV4-2; no clear D gene. Germline-derived CDR1 and CDR2 are LGHNA and YNFKEQ. The CDR3 extends over 15 amino acids. V was trimmed by 4 bases and J by 2 bases, leaving 11 bases between them. The CDR3 DNA reads as TGTGCCAGCAGCCTAAATCCGGGGACTAATGAAAAACTGTTTTTT. Protein product: CASSLNPGTNEKLFF.

Ten or more counts support this clonotype. The rearrangement joins TRBV12-3 or TRBV12-4 to TRBJ2-2; the match to TRBD1 covers 10 bases. With V trimmed by 4 bases and J by 6 bases, 8 bases remained unmatched. The CDR3 runs to 16 residues. CDR3 in DNA: TGTGCCAGCAGTTCGACAGGGGGCGAAAGGGCCGGGGAGCTGTTTTTT. Its translation is CASSSTGGERAGELFF.